The next 18 T cell receptor beta chains were all read from a single sample in a study of response to subunit inactivated influenza vaccine. TCRdb called the RT-PCR reads again in MiXCR, with one record for every CDR3 protein. This sample has 550,000 to 800,000 distinct CDR3 sequences; around 13% occur once, and the top ten carry roughly 6.4%. The sample here was PBMCs from blood, taken 14 days before vaccination. The receptors shown here come from a man aged 45-65 years who received an inactivated influenza vaccine.

This clonotype was recorded many times. V usage is TRBV5-1 and J usage is TRBJ1-1; tentative D call: TRBD1 (5 bases). Trimming took off 0 bases at V and 0 bases at J, with 12 bases between the two ends. The CDR3 totals 16 residues. The V gene's germline CDR1 is SGHRS and CDR2 YFSETQ. The CDR3 region has the DNA TGCGCCAGCAGCTTGGAGAGGGGCCGAATGAACACTGAAGCTTTCTTT. Protein: CASSLERGRMNTEAFF.

A note on this clonotype: With a much larger clone just one base away, this may be a read error. V is TRBV2 and J is TRBJ2-5, with 7 bases matching TRBD1. The V and J ends lost 2 bases and 5 bases, in that order; junction bases with no gene match: 5. Germline V CDR1 and CDR2: SNHLY, FYNNEI. The CDR3 covers 14 residues. This chain's CDR3 is CASSERQGEETQYF. CDR3 DNA sequence: TGTGCCAGCAGTGAACGACAGGGAGAGGAGACCCAGTACTTC.

This clonotype was seen many times. The chain has TRBV4-1 and TRBJ2-1, with D possibly matching TRBD1 (6 bases). The germline V gene has CDR1 MGHRA and CDR2 YSYEKL. CDR3 length: 14 residues. Trimming stripped 6 bases from V and 4 bases from J, with 13 bases between. The CDR3 DNA is TGCGCCAGCAGACAGCGACAGGAGTACAATGAGCAGTTCTTC. Translating it yields CASRQRQEYNEQFF.

This clonotype has more than one count but fewer than ten. The chain employs TRBV18 and TRBJ1-3; D is undetermined. V lost 2 bases and J 0 bases, leaving 8 bases between the germline ends. The germline CDR1 and CDR2 sequences are KGHSH and LQKENI. This CDR3 is built from 15 residues. DNA for the CDR3: TGTGCCAGCTCACCAAGAGAGTACTCTGGAAACACCATATATTTT. Translated: CASSPREYSGNTIYF.

The chain has TRBV6-1 and TRBJ2-7, with D maybe TRBD2 (6 bases). CDR3 length: 18 residues. Trimming pared 1 base from V and 3 bases from J, leaving 22 bases between. Germline V lookup: CDR1 MNHNS, CDR2 SASEGT. This CDR3 is CASSEGRLAYPLYYEQYF. DNA of the CDR3: TGTGCCAGCAGTGAAGGTCGGCTAGCGTACCCCCTCTACTACGAGCAGTACTTC.

The chain uses TRBV20-1 and TRBJ2-7; the D gene is possibly TRBD1 (6 bases). V shed 5 bases and J shed 0 bases, with 11 bases lying between them. CDR3 length: 13 residues. CDR1 is DFQATT and CDR2 is SNEGSKA in the germline V gene (reference sequence). The CDR3: CSARTVSSYEQYF. CDR3 DNA sequence: TGCAGTGCTCGGACAGTTAGCTCCTACGAGCAGTACTTC.

This sequence joins TRBV12-3 or TRBV12-4 and TRBJ2-1; no reliable D call. The V end was cut by 6 bases, the J end by 9 bases, with 15 bases between. This CDR3 is built from 13 residues. The CDR3 loop is CASSFSARTEQFF. The CDR3 region has the DNA TGTGCCAGCAGCTTCTCCGCAAGGACTGAGCAGTTCTTC.

This clonotype was counted only a few times. This chain uses TRBV4-3 with TRBJ1-2; a possible D gene is TRBD1 (5 bases). Germline V lookup: CDR1 LGHNA, CDR2 YSLEER. V gave up 4 bases and J gave up 2 bases, with 17 bases separating them. The length of the CDR3 is 16 residues. CDR3 DNA sequence: TGCGCCAGCAGCCTGTTCCTGATGGAGGGGAACTATGGCTACACCTTC. This translates into CASSLFLMEGNYGYTF.

The V call is TRBV9, the J call TRBJ2-1, with 9 bases lining up with TRBD1. The CDR3 runs 15 residues. V was pared by 0 bases and J by 9 bases, with 7 bases of the junction left unmatched. Germline loops: CDR1 SGDLS, CDR2 YYNGEE. The DNA for the CDR3 is TGTGCCAGCAGCGTAGTACAGGGGGCGGTTAGTGAGCAGTTCTTC. Translating it yields CASSVVQGAVSEQFF.

This clonotype was counted between two and nine times. The chain is built from TRBV29-1 and TRBJ1-1, with 7 bases lining up with TRBD1. The V gene end was trimmed by 7 bases and the J gene end by 2 bases; junction bases not matched to a gene: 4. Germline CDR1 reads SQVTM; CDR2 reads ANQGSEA. The length of the CDR3 is 12 residues. CDR3 bases: TGCAGCGGCGGACAGGAAAACACTGAAGCTTTCTTT. Its protein product is CSGGQENTEAFF.

J is TRBJ2-3 and V is TRBV7-9; D remains ambiguous. Trimming stripped 1 base from V and 2 bases from J, with 7 bases between. Germline V gene lookup returns CDR1 SEHNR and CDR2 FQNEAQ (reference sequence). The CDR3 consists of 14 residues. The CDR3 coding sequence is TGTGCCAGCAGCTTAGGAAGACCCACAGATACGCAGTATTTT. This codes for CASSLGRPTDTQYF.

The chain is built from TRBV7-8 and TRBJ1-1, with a possible D match to TRBD1 (6 bases). Germline CDR1 is SGHVS and CDR2 is FQNEAQ. The CDR3 runs 15 residues. The V gene lost 0 bases and the J gene lost 4 bases, with 12 bases spanning the gap. The DNA for the CDR3 is TGTGCCAGCAGCTTAGCGGGGGGCGTCGGCACTGAAGCTTTCTTT. Residues: CASSLAGGVGTEAFF.

The chain joins TRBV7-2 to TRBJ2-5; possibly TRBD1 or TRBD2 for D (6 bases each). Germline CDR1 SGHTA, CDR2 FQGNSA. Trimming removed 5 bases at V and 2 bases at J, with 18 bases between. This CDR3 is built from 16 residues. CDR3 in DNA: TGTGCCAGCAGCGCCCCGTTGAGGGGGGTGCAAGAGACCCAGTACTTC. Translated: CASSAPLRGVQETQYF.

This clonotype was detected ten times or more. This rearrangement joins TRBV18 to TRBJ1-1, with D possibly TRBD1 on 5 matching bases. Germline lookup yields CDR1 KGHSH and CDR2 LQKENI. V shed 2 bases and J shed 1 base, with 11 bases lying between them. The CDR3 consists of 15 residues. DNA for the CDR3: TGTGCCAGCTCACCATCCCTTGGGGGGAACACTGAAGCTTTCTTT. Translated: CASSPSLGGNTEAFF.

A few counts support this clonotype. The V call is TRBV2, the J call TRBJ2-3, with TRBD1 matching 10 bases. Trimming at V came to 4 bases and at J to 2 bases, leaving 3 bases not matched to a gene. The CDR3 runs 15 residues. Germline loops: CDR1 SNHLY, CDR2 FYNNEI. CDR3 in amino acids: CASSARQGATDTQYF. The DNA of the CDR3 is TGTGCCAGCAGTGCCCGACAGGGGGCCACAGATACGCAGTATTTT. The complete variable domain, with remaining parts taken from reference TRBV2 and TRBJ2-3, reads EPEVTQTPSHQVTQMGQEVILRCVPISNHLYFYWYRQILGQKVEFLVSFYNNEISEKSEIFDDQFSVERPDGSNFTLKIRSTKLEDSAMYFCASSARQGATDTQYFGPGTRLTVL.

This clonotype was picked up one time. The chain has TRBV2 and TRBJ2-3; 11 bases are shared with TRBD1. Trimming cost V 8 bases and J 4 bases; bases outside gene matches: 8. This CDR3 spans 15 amino acids. Per germline, CDR1 SNHLY and CDR2 FYNNEI. The CDR3 DNA reads as TGTGCCAGCGGGGGACAGGGGGTACCTTCAGATACGCAGTATTTT. Its translation: CASGGQGVPSDTQYF.

This chain joins TRBV9 and TRBJ2-1, with TRBD2 identical over 7 bases. V gave up 4 bases and J gave up 0 bases; unmatched junction bases: 4. The CDR3 extends over 15 amino acids. Germline V gene data show CDR1 as SGDLS and CDR2 as YYNGEE. The CDR3 DNA follows: TGTGCCAGCAGCCCACGGGGGGACTCCTACAATGAGCAGTTCTTC. It encodes CASSPRGDSYNEQFF.

The sample holds many counts of this clonotype. The chain employs TRBV3-1 and TRBJ2-1; 14 nucleotides agree with TRBD2. J lost 4 bases, V lost 2 bases, and 7 bases had no gene match. Germline loops: CDR1 LGHDT, CDR2 YNNKEL (reference sequence). The CDR3 is 18 amino acids. This CDR3 is CASSQRPGLAGAYNEQFF. The DNA of the CDR3 is TGTGCCAGCAGCCAAAGACCGGGACTAGCGGGGGCATACAATGAGCAGTTCTTC.